This TCR beta chain comes out of a study of shared clonotypes between healthy human individuals. Background on the study: Sampling drew on donors who were two women and a few men aged 18 to 49. General study points: Unshared clonotypes carried lower generation probabilities than those common to all four donors.

A CD45RA-negative memory subset and a CD45RA+ naive subset were separated from the CD4+ cells. This clone was counted a single time. Antigen specificity is unknown. Assay: immunoSEQ multiplex PCR; the TCRdb copy retains only in-frame clones and omits some. The sample holds roughly 500,000 clones, 96% seen once. The sequenced sample consisted of naive CD4+ T cells sorted from blood. The subset denotes: CD45RA+ positively selected. The clonotype comes from a woman between 25 and 40 years old in good health.

The CDR3 region has the DNA TGTGCCAGCAGCCTAGAACCCGGAGCCCAACTGTTTTTT. Protein: CASSLEPGAQLFF. This chain connects TRBV7-2 to TRBJ1-4; D gene ambiguous. The CDR3 covers 13 residues. V dropped 5 bases and J dropped 12 bases, with 16 bases sitting between them. From germline, CDR1 is SGHTA and CDR2 FQGNSA.